This TCR beta chain originates from a study of shared clonotypes between healthy human individuals. It was approximately 280 ng DNA, 28,000 or so T cell genomes, that went into each replicate PCR of unsorted PBMC. Some clones are missing from TCRdb's copy, which holds only in-frame ones; the method was immunoSEQ multiplex PCR. The repertoire holds about 490,000 clones, roughly 85% seen once, with approximately 12% in the top ten. Comments on this clone: The sample contains more than one DNA sequence encoding this CDR3.

From germline, CDR1 is LNHDA and CDR2 SQIVND (reference sequence). The CDR3 is 13 amino acids. Trimming shortened V by 5 bases and J by 5 bases, and 10 bases separated the two germline ends. Recent acute infections and vaccinations were absent in the healthy HIV-negative adult donors. Those who donated, Caucasian adults without exception, all lived in Nashville, Tennessee. About 90 million PBMCs supplied genomic DNA for unsorted samples. The clonotype originates from a woman aged 40 to 50 in good health. Some clones in this sample may be carry-over from other donors' samples. The chain couples TRBV19 to TRBJ1-5, with D maybe TRBD1 (6 bases). Sequencing used PBMCs. Here the CDR3 DNA reads TGTGCCAGTAGTTACAGGGAGGATCAGCCCCAGCATTTT. Translation gives CASSYREDQPQHF.